This T cell receptor (beta chain) was captured by sequencing in a study of early T cells in non-severe SARS-CoV-2 infection. This clonotype was detected ten times or more. This CDR3 is built from 15 residues. In germline, CDR1 is SGHTA, CDR2 FQGTGA. The V end lost 2 bases, the J end lost 6 bases, and 16 bases lay between the germline ends. Unique molecular identifiers were affixed to single, distinct cDNA molecules. TCRdb reanalysed the 5' RACE reads using MiXCR and keeps one entry per CDR3 protein. The sample holds roughly 41,000 distinct CDR3 sequences; roughly 5% are singletons and the top ten take about a quarter.

The chain joins TRBV7-3 to TRBJ1-1; the D gene is possibly TRBD1 (6 bases). The sequence derives from an adult who was a healthcare worker with PCR-confirmed SARS-CoV-2 infection or an uninfected control (not recorded which). Sequenced material: whole blood. The CDR3 spells CASSLGGPGASEAFF. CDR3 DNA sequence: TGTGCCAGCAGCTTAGGAGGTCCGGGGGCTTCTGAAGCTTTCTTT.